The 2 T cell receptor beta chains below come from one sample, sequenced in a study of neurological immune-mediated disorders. Time point in this sample: longitudinal time-point 3. TCRdb re-called the 5' RACE reads through MiXCR, storing one row per CDR3 protein. The sample lists 40,000 or so distinct CDR3 sequences, around an eighth occurring once. Sequencing was done on a sample of PBMCs. The receptor source for this set is a man aged 25 to 40 in good health.

In its sample, this clonotype was seen many times. The V gene is TRBV4-1, the J gene TRBJ2-1, with 8 bases identical to TRBD2. The CDR3 sequence is 16 residues long. Unmatched junction bases numbered 12, after V lost 6 bases and J lost 5 bases. Germline-derived CDR1 and CDR2 are MGHRA and YSYEKL. The CDR3 reads CASSPEGSGGDNEQFF. The DNA of the CDR3 is TGCGCCAGCAGTCCCGAAGGGTCGGGAGGGGACAATGAGCAGTTCTTC.

CDR3 amino acids: CATSDPGLAGGSYNEQFF. As DNA, the CDR3 is TGTGCCACCAGTGACCCGGGACTAGCGGGAGGGTCCTACAATGAGCAGTTCTTC. The chain joins TRBV24-1 to TRBJ2-1, with TRBD2 matching 16 bases. This CDR3 has 18 residues. After removal of 4 bases from V and 1 base from J, the junction contained 3 bases not matched to a gene. CDR1 is KGHDR and CDR2 is SFDVKD in the germline V gene.